The 19 T cell receptor beta chains below come from one sample, sequenced in a study of T cells after yellow fever vaccination. TCRdb ran MiXCR on the 5' RACE reads and lists one entry per CDR3 protein. Found here are about 580,000 distinct CDR3 sequences, around 16% of them singletons; the top ten hold roughly a sixth. This specimen consisted of PBMCs, obtained 5 days after the first yellow fever vaccination. All receptors come from a man aged 18 to 29 who received the YFV17D yellow fever vaccine.

This clonotype was detected a few times. This rearrangement joins TRBV4-2 to TRBJ2-2, with D unclear. Germline values: CDR1 LGHNA, CDR2 YNFKEQ. This CDR3 contains 14 residues. Trimming cost V 8 bases and J 3 bases, with 13 bases left between them. This CDR3 is CASGGDWDTGELFF. The CDR3 DNA reads as TGTGCCAGCGGTGGTGATTGGGACACCGGGGAGCTGTTTTTT.

This clonotype was detected once. V gene TRBV5-1 combines with J gene TRBJ2-2; D might be TRBD2 (5 bases). The CDR3 loop spans 16 amino acids. V lost 4 bases to trimming and J lost 0 bases, with 13 bases between them. The germline CDR1 and CDR2 sequences are SGHRS and YFSETQ. CDR3 sequence reads: CASSMRGNPNTGELFF. The CDR3 DNA reads TGCGCCAGCAGCATGCGAGGGAATCCGAACACCGGGGAGCTGTTTTTT.

V is TRBV11-1 and J is TRBJ2-1; TRBD2 aligns across 8 bases. The germline gives CDR1 SGHAT, CDR2 FQDESV (reference sequence). J was trimmed by 2 bases and V by 3 bases; bases with no gene match: 3. The CDR3 is 15 amino acids. The CDR3 nucleotides read TGTGCCAGCAGCTTCGCGCGGGGGGCCTACAATGAGCAGTTCTTC. Translated: CASSFARGAYNEQFF.

The table lists this clonotype with a few counts. The V call is TRBV6-5, the J call TRBJ2-7; TRBD1 agrees at 7 bases. Germline V CDR1 and CDR2: MNHEY, SVGAGI. The CDR3 is made up of 13 amino acids. The junction had 3 bases not matched to a gene; V was cut back by 4 bases and J by 3 bases. The CDR3 is CASSSQGIYEQYV. The CDR3 DNA is TGTGCCAGCAGTTCACAGGGGATCTACGAGCAGTACGTC.

V gene TRBV5-1 combines with J gene TRBJ1-2, with 7 bases fitting TRBD1. Germline V CDR1 and CDR2: SGHRS, YFSETQ. V lost 4 bases and J lost 8; bases outside the gene matches: 5. The CDR3 is 12 residues long. The CDR3 loop reads CASSRDSDGYTF. The CDR3 DNA reads TGCGCCAGCAGCCGGGACAGTGACGGCTACACCTTC.

The chain employs TRBV6-6 and TRBJ1-1; 10 bases line up with TRBD1. This CDR3 is 13 amino acids long. From germline, CDR1 is MNHNY and CDR2 SVGAGI (reference sequence). Trimming cost V 7 bases and J 10 bases; bases outside gene matches: 9. CDR3 nucleotides: TGTGCCAGCATACACCCGACAGGGGGCACAGCTTTCTTT. It encodes CASIHPTGGTAFF.

This chain joins TRBV4-1 and TRBJ1-5; 7 bases match TRBD1. Germline assignment: CDR1 MGHRA and CDR2 YSYEKL. V was pared by 4 bases and J by 2 bases, with 8 bases of the junction left unmatched. The CDR3 contains 16 residues. The CDR3 is CASSLTGVGGNQPQHF. In DNA, the CDR3 is TGCGCCAGCAGCCTCACAGGGGTCGGAGGCAATCAGCCCCAGCATTTT.

V usage is TRBV12-3 or TRBV12-4 and J usage is TRBJ2-3, with a possible D match to TRBD2 (5 bases). Deletions cut 6 bases from V and 5 bases from J, with 15 bases between. The CDR3 loop spans 14 amino acids. The CDR3 nucleotides read TGTGCCAGCAGCCCCCAAGAGGGTGTAGATACGCAGTATTTT. Translating gives CASSPQEGVDTQYF.

This clonotype was detected only once. The CDR3 nucleotides are TGTGCCAGTAGTATAGATCTTCAGTCGTATGAGCAGTTCTTC. Protein product: CASSIDLQSYEQFF. J is TRBJ2-1 and V is TRBV19; D call uncertain. The CDR3 is 14 amino acids. Trimming took off 0 bases at V and 8 bases at J, with 11 bases between the two ends. CDR1 and CDR2 (germline): LNHDA, SQIVND (reference sequence).

The chain carries TRBV6-1 and TRBJ1-1; D is uncertain. Germline CDR1 and CDR2: MNHNS and SASEGT. The CDR3 is 16 amino acids. Trimming removed 6 bases at V and 9 bases at J, with 26 bases between. The CDR3 DNA reads TGTGCCAGCAGGACTAAAATACACACCGGAACTGTCAAAGCTTTCTTT. Its translation is CASRTKIHTGTVKAFF.

The chain uses TRBV20-1 and TRBJ1-1; D possibly corresponds to TRBD1 (5 bases). Germline lookup yields CDR1 DFQATT and CDR2 SNEGSKA (reference sequence). The CDR3 extends over 13 amino acids. The V gene lost 6 bases and the J gene lost 0 bases, with 11 bases spanning the gap. CDR3 in amino acids: CSAPGPLNTEAFF. The CDR3 DNA sequence: TGCAGTGCCCCGGGACCGCTGAACACTGAAGCTTTCTTT.

The rearrangement uses TRBV7-2 and TRBJ2-5, with D hard to call. This CDR3 region has 12 residues. Trimming pared 1 base from V and 7 bases from J, leaving 7 bases between. Germline-derived CDR1 and CDR2 are SGHTA and FQGNSA. The CDR3 nucleotides are TGTGCCAGCAGCTTAGATCGGAGGACCCAGTACTTC. Translated: CASSLDRRTQYF. The entire variable domain, with the rest obtained from reference TRBV7-2 and TRBJ2-5, is as follows: GAGVSQSPSNKVTEKGKDVELRCDPISGHTALYWYRQSLGQGLEFLIYFQGNSAPDKSGLPSDRFSAERTGGSVSTLTIQRTQQEDSAVYLCASSLDRRTQYFGPGTRLLVL.

Many counts were recorded for this clonotype. The chain carries TRBV7-6 and TRBJ1-1; D may be TRBD1 (5 bases). The germline CDR1 and CDR2 sequences are SGHVS and FNYEAQ. The CDR3 spans 14 residues. The V gene lost 2 bases and the J gene lost 2 bases, with 9 bases spanning the gap. The CDR3 loop is CASSLSTGNTEAFF. In DNA form, the CDR3 reads TGTGCCAGCAGCTTATCTACAGGAAACACTGAAGCTTTCTTT.

The chain combines TRBV6-1 with TRBJ1-1; D not certain. CDR1 and CDR2 from the germline V gene are MNHNS and SASEGT. The ends were cut back, 8 bases at V and 0 bases at J, with 13 bases in the middle. This CDR3 contains 14 residues. The CDR3 loop is CASQDGVMNTEAFF. DNA of the CDR3: TGTGCCAGCCAGGACGGTGTCATGAACACTGAAGCTTTCTTT.

In its sample, this clonotype was seen a few times. The chain combines TRBV2 with TRBJ2-5; weak D call: TRBD2 (6 bases). The germline gives CDR1 SNHLY, CDR2 FYNNEI. Between the trimmed V and J ends, which lost 7 bases and 2 bases, there was a span of 14 bases. This CDR3 has 14 residues. The CDR3 loop is CASNNRGGQETQYF. CDR3 sequence (DNA): TGTGCCAGCAACAACCGGGGAGGTCAAGAGACCCAGTACTTC.

This clonotype has more than one count but fewer than ten. The chain has TRBV12-3 or TRBV12-4 and TRBJ2-5, with D unresolved. CDR3 length: 13 residues. Trimming removed 7 bases from V and 4 bases from J, with 13 bases in between. DNA of the CDR3: TGTGCCAGCACCCCTTGGGGTCCAGAGACCCAGTACTTC. The encoded protein is CASTPWGPETQYF.

This clonotype was seen ten or more times. The rearrangement uses TRBV20-1 and TRBJ2-5; no clear D. This CDR3 has 15 amino acids. Per the germline V gene, CDR1 is DFQATT and CDR2 is SNEGSKA (reference sequence). Between the trimmed V and J ends, which lost 1 base and 5 bases, there was a span of 17 bases. The CDR3 protein is CSARGQGAGRETQYF. The CDR3 DNA reads TGCAGTGCTAGAGGCCAAGGTGCTGGCCGTGAGACCCAGTACTTC.

V and J are TRBV7-2 and TRBJ1-1; perhaps TRBD1 as D (5 bases). The germline gives CDR1 SGHTA, CDR2 FQGNSA. The CDR3 loop spans 17 amino acids. Deletions cut 2 bases from V and 2 bases from J, with 18 bases between. In DNA form, the CDR3 reads TGTGCCAGCAGCTTATCCGGCGGGGCCGCTACAAACACTGAAGCTTTCTTT. The encoded protein is CASSLSGGAATNTEAFF. Full variable domain (missing parts from reference TRBV7-2 and TRBJ1-1): GAGVSQSPSNKVTEKGKDVELRCDPISGHTALYWYRQSLGQGLEFLIYFQGNSAPDKSGLPSDRFSAERTGGSVSTLTIQRTQQEDSAVYLCASSLSGGAATNTEAFFGQGTRLTVV.

The chain employs TRBV6-2 or TRBV6-3 and TRBJ2-1; D is unresolved. CDR3 length equals 12 residues. Trimming removed 2 bases from V and 15 bases from J, with 14 bases in between. CDR1 is MNHEY, CDR2 SVGEGT, per germline. CDR3 protein: CASSYPGSYPFF. The CDR3, as DNA: TGTGCCAGCAGTTACCCCGGGTCTTATCCGTTCTTC.